A single sample is the source of the 18 T cell receptor beta chains below, sequenced in a study of blood T cell repertoires in COVID-19 (dated by TCRdb to 2019 to 2021). The receptor library was made with the immunoSEQ multiplex PCR assay. Here the immuneACCESS table is served through TCRdb, limited to in-frame sequences with V and J called. Missing clones are a known gap in these copies; in checked studies unresolved V genes cover under half, and the rest lacks a known reason. The sample table records roughly 200,000 clones; about 88% of these occur just once. The ten largest account for approximately 1.6% of the sample. The source material was peripheral blood. The origin of the receptors is a man between 70 and 80 years old with acute or convalescent COVID-19.

The V and J genes are TRBV27 and TRBJ1-3; a weak D match, TRBD1 (6 bases). Trimming took 6 bases from V and 0 from J, leaving 12 bases between them. In germline, CDR1 is MNHEY, CDR2 SMNVEV (reference sequence). This CDR3 is built from 15 residues. CDR3 nucleotide sequence: TGTGCCAGCAGGGCGGACAGATCCTCTGGAAACACCATATATTTT. It translates to CASRADRSSGNTIYF.

The chain employs TRBV28 and TRBJ2-1, with 9 bases matching TRBD1. Germline V CDR1 and CDR2: MDHEN, SYDVKM. V lost 6 bases and J lost 7; bases outside the gene matches: 10. The CDR3 consists of 15 residues. CDR3 in DNA: TGTGCCAGCAGACTAACCGGGACAGGGCGAAATGAGCAGTTCTTC. It encodes CASRLTGTGRNEQFF.

The table lists this clone with a count of one. The rearrangement joins TRBV7-9 to TRBJ2-7; 8 nucleotides agree with TRBD2. Trimming took 1 base from V and 4 from J; bases not matched to a gene: 9. Germline V CDR1 and CDR2: SEHNR, FQNEAQ (reference sequence). The length of the CDR3 is 16 residues. This chain's CDR3 is CASSLETGRGGYEQYF. CDR3 coding DNA: TGTGCCAGCAGCTTAGAAACAGGACGCGGGGGGTACGAGCAGTACTTC.

The V and J genes are TRBV7-9 and TRBJ2-7; 9 nucleotides line up with TRBD1. Trimming cost V 5 bases and J 6 bases; bases outside gene matches: 5. The CDR3 length is 13 residues. Looked up from germline, CDR1 is SEHNR and CDR2 is FQNEAQ (reference sequence). The CDR3 region has the DNA TGTGCCAGCAGCGTGGGACAGGGAACCGAGCAGTACTTC. This sequence encodes CASSVGQGTEQYF.

The V gene is TRBV7-9, the J gene TRBJ1-1; D is ambiguous. V lost 3 bases and J lost 1, with 9 bases in between. The germline V gene encodes CDR1 SEHNR and CDR2 FQNEAQ (reference sequence). The CDR3 has 14 residues. CDR3 amino acids: CASSLAGGNTEAFF. The CDR3 region has the DNA TGTGCCAGCAGCTTGGCAGGAGGGAACACTGAAGCTTTCTTT.

The chain is built from TRBV2 and TRBJ2-5; 12 positions match TRBD2. From germline, CDR1 is SNHLY and CDR2 FYNNEI. Losses at the gene ends were 5 bases for V and 3 bases for J; bases not matched to a gene: 7. The CDR3 runs 16 residues. This chain's CDR3 is CASSLAGGPLKETQYF. CDR3 bases: TGTGCCAGCAGTCTAGCGGGAGGGCCACTAAAAGAGACCCAGTACTTC.

The chain has TRBV7-3 and TRBJ2-1; D ambiguous. The length of the CDR3 is 14 residues. Trimming shortened V by 5 bases and J by 1 base, and 9 bases separated the two germline ends. Germline assignment: CDR1 SGHTA and CDR2 FQGTGA. CDR3 amino acids: CASSPSGSYNEQFF. Here the CDR3 DNA reads TGTGCCAGCAGCCCATCAGGTTCCTACAATGAGCAGTTCTTC.

This clone was detected only once. This chain joins TRBV28 and TRBJ2-7; D is undetermined. Germline-derived CDR1 and CDR2 are MDHEN and SYDVKM. V was pared by 2 bases and J by 1 base, with 6 bases between. The CDR3 spans 13 residues. In DNA form, the CDR3 reads TGTGCCAGCAGTTTACCTCAGTCCTACGAGCAGTACTTC. Protein product: CASSLPQSYEQYF. Full variable domain (missing parts from reference TRBV28 and TRBJ2-7): DVKVTQSSRYLVKRTGEKVFLECVQDMDHENMFWYRQDPGLGLRLIYFSYDVKMKEKGDIPEGYSVSREKKERFSLILESASTNQTSMYLCASSLPQSYEQYFGPGTRLTVT.

V and J are TRBV5-1 and TRBJ2-7; 7 positions agree with TRBD1. With 8 bases clipped from V and 2 bases from J, the junction kept 7 bases outside the gene matches. CDR1 is SGHRS and CDR2 is YFSETQ in the germline V gene. The CDR3 loop spans 13 amino acids. CDR3 nucleotides: TGCGCCAGTAACCCCGACAGGGCCTACGAGCAGTACTTC. It yields the protein CASNPDRAYEQYF.

This rearrangement joins TRBV19 to TRBJ2-2, with TRBD1 matching over 7 bases. The CDR3 is made up of 15 amino acids. CDR1 LNHDA and CDR2 SQIVND come from the germline V gene (reference sequence). The J segment lost 1 base and the V segment lost 5 bases, leaving 4 bases of the junction unmatched. The CDR3 DNA is TGTGCCAGTAGTGACGGACAGGTGAACACCGGGGAGCTGTTTTTT. It yields the protein CASSDGQVNTGELFF.

The V gene is TRBV6-5, the J gene TRBJ1-5, with D possibly matching TRBD1 (6 bases). The CDR3 contains 13 residues. Germline lookup yields CDR1 MNHEY and CDR2 SVGAGI. Trimming cost V 6 bases and J 5 bases, with 11 bases left between them. The CDR3 is CASSLQGYQPQHF. CDR3 in DNA: TGTGCCAGCAGCCTTCAGGGGTATCAGCCCCAGCATTTT.

The chain's CDR3 is CASRQPTNEKLFF. The CDR3 DNA follows: TGTGCCTCGCGACAGCCAACTAATGAAAAACTGTTTTTT. V usage is TRBV10-3 and J usage is TRBJ1-4, with D possibly being TRBD1 (5 bases). This CDR3 is 13 amino acids long. The germline CDR1 and CDR2 sequences are ENHRY and SYGVKD. The germline V and J ends were trimmed by 11 bases and 0 bases, with 10 bases remaining between them.

The J gene is TRBJ2-5, the V gene TRBV29-1, with D possibly being TRBD2 (7 bases). This CDR3 contains 14 residues. V lost 3 bases, J lost 5 bases, and 16 bases lay in between. Germline CDR1 reads SQVTM; CDR2 reads ANQGSEA. CDR3: CSVDMGAGEETQYF. For the CDR3, the DNA is TGCAGCGTTGACATGGGGGCGGGAGAGGAGACCCAGTACTTC.

V gene TRBV10-3 combines with J gene TRBJ2-7, with TRBD1 identical over 9 bases. The ends lost 0 bases at V and 6 bases at J; junction bases unmatched: 3. CDR1 and CDR2 (germline): ENHRY, SYGVKD. CDR3 length: 14 amino acids. CDR3 protein: CAISESGQGGEQYF. The DNA for the CDR3 is TGTGCCATCAGTGAGTCGGGACAGGGAGGCGAGCAGTACTTC.

This clone turned up a few times. The chain employs TRBV11-3 and TRBJ2-2; D remains unclear. Germline CDR1 reads SGHNT; CDR2 reads YENEEA. This CDR3 contains 13 residues. The V and J ends lost 1 base and 6 bases respectively, with 6 bases between them. CDR3 loop: CASSLGEAGELFF. In DNA form, the CDR3 reads TGTGCCAGCAGCTTAGGAGAGGCCGGGGAGCTGTTTTTT.

A single count supports this clone. The chain is built from TRBV6-5 and TRBJ2-1; D is perhaps TRBD2 (6 bases). The CDR3 loop spans 14 amino acids. With 2 bases removed from V and 7 bases from J, the gap between germline ends came to 12 bases. Germline V gives CDR1 MNHEY, CDR2 SVGAGI. CDR3 nucleotides: TGTGCCAGCAGTTACGTGGGAGGTTTAAATGAGCAGTTCTTC. Its protein is CASSYVGGLNEQFF.

The V and J genes are TRBV7-9 and TRBJ2-1; 9 nucleotides agree with TRBD2. Per germline, CDR1 SEHNR and CDR2 FQNEAQ (reference sequence). The CDR3 contains 15 residues. With V trimmed by 2 bases and J by 5 bases, 4 bases remained unmatched. The CDR3 protein is CASSLTSSGNNEQFF. The CDR3 nucleotides read TGTGCCAGCAGCTTAACTTCTAGCGGGAACAATGAGCAGTTCTTC.

The CDR3 here is CSVDRAGRPSYEQYF. The DNA for the CDR3 is TGCAGCGTTGATCGAGCAGGGCGGCCCTCCTACGAGCAGTACTTC. The gene calls are TRBV29-1 and TRBJ2-7; tentative D call: TRBD1 (5 bases). The V gene's germline CDR1 is SQVTM and CDR2 ANQGSEA. Trimming removed 3 bases from V and 0 bases from J, with 15 bases in between. This CDR3 comprises 15 residues.